Listed below are T cell receptor beta chains from one sample, sequenced in a study of T cell responses to AZD1222 COVID-19 vaccine. Sequencing used immunoSEQ multiplex PCR; TCRdb keeps in-frame clones, though not all of them. The data contain 150,000 or so clones, about nine tenths of them seen just once; the ten biggest clones take up about 7%. The sequenced sample was peripheral blood, obtained on day 0 of AZD1222 vaccination. Receptors originate from an adult in good health. Each CDR3 is given with its conserved first and last residue. D genes are given only for firm matches. Expanded clones get a size class; other rows say once, few or many, or leave the size out.

abundance	v_gene	j_gene	d_gene	CDR3nt	CDR3aa
NA	TRBV7-3	TRBJ2-1	NA	TGTGCCAGCAGCTTAATCGTCTCCGGTGTTGACAATGAGCAGTTCTTC	CASSLIVSGVDNEQFF
NA	TRBV7-9	TRBJ1-2	NA	TGTGCCAGCAGCCCGGACACCTATGGCTACACCTTC	CASSPDTYGYTF
NA	TRBV6-5	TRBJ1-5	NA	TGTGCCAGCACCGGGGACAGCAATCAGCCCCAGCATTTT	CASTGDSNQPQHF
NA	TRBV6-5	TRBJ1-6	NA	TGTGCCAGCAGTTACTCGCTAGATAAAGGGGCACCCCTCCACTTT	CASSYSLDKGAPLHF
once	TRBV30	TRBJ1-1	NA	TGTGCCTGGAGTGCGTGGGGCGCAACTGAAGCTTTCTTT	CAWSAWGATEAFF
NA	TRBV24-1	TRBJ2-3	NA	TGTGCCACCAGTTTTTTAGGGGGTGGTGCAGATACGCAGTATTTT	CATSFLGGGADTQYF
NA	TRBV4-3	TRBJ2-1	NA	TGCGCCAGCAGCCCCGAAGGACTCCGAGGGGATGAGCAGTTCTTC	CASSPEGLRGDEQFF
once	TRBV7-2	TRBJ1-4	NA	TGTGCCAGCAGCTTTCCAGGGATTGAAAAACTGTTTTTT	CASSFPGIEKLFF
NA	TRBV10-3	TRBJ2-7	TRBD1	TGTGCCATCAGAACAACAGGGGGTTCCTACGAGCAGTACTTC	CAIRTTGGSYEQYF
NA	TRBV9	TRBJ2-3	TRBD2	TGTGCCAGCAGCGTAGTTTGGGGGGGTGGAGATACGCAGTATTTT	CASSVVWGGGDTQYF
NA	TRBV7-2	TRBJ1-1	TRBD1	TGTGCCAGCAGCTTAGCTGGACAGGGGAACACTGAAGCTTTCTTT	CASSLAGQGNTEAFF
NA	TRBV10-3	TRBJ1-2	NA	TGTGCCATCAGTGAGTCGAACAGTTTGGGGTCTGGCTACACCTTC	CAISESNSLGSGYTF
NA	TRBV28	TRBJ2-6	NA	TGTGCCAGCAGCCCCCTCATAGGGGCTAGGGCCAACGTCCTGACTTTC	CASSPLIGARANVLTF
few	TRBV6-2/TRBV6-3	TRBJ2-1	NA	TGTGCCAGCAGCCCCCAGGCCGATGAGCAGTTCTTC	CASSPQADEQFF
NA	TRBV5-1	TRBJ1-2	NA	TGCGCCAGCAGCCCCCTGGGAGGGGGGAATGGCTACACCTTC	CASSPLGGGNGYTF
few	TRBV11-2	TRBJ2-7	TRBD1	TGTGCCAGCAGCGAGGACTACGCGGGACAGGGGTACGAGCAGTACTTC	CASSEDYAGQGYEQYF
once	TRBV29-1	TRBJ1-1	NA	TGCAGCGTTGGGCTCGAAGGACACTTGAACACTGAAGCTTTCTTT	CSVGLEGHLNTEAFF
NA	TRBV24-1	TRBJ2-1	NA	TGTGCCACCAGTGTGTCGGGGGCCCTGGATGAGCAGTTCTTC	CATSVSGALDEQFF
NA	TRBV28	TRBJ1-6	TRBD1	TGTGCCAGCAGGACACAGGGGAGTAGGAATTCACCCCTCCACTTT	CASRTQGSRNSPLHF
NA	TRBV7-3	TRBJ1-1	NA	TGTGCCAGCAGCCCCCCCAACACTGAAGCTTTCTTT	CASSPPNTEAFF
NA	TRBV10-2	TRBJ1-5	NA	TGCGCCAGCAGTGACCCAGAGTCCAATCAGCCCCAGCATTTT	CASSDPESNQPQHF
NA	TRBV7-3	TRBJ1-5	NA	TGTGCCAGCAGCTTGATTAAGTGTAGGGGGGATAGCAATCAGCCCCAGCATTTT	CASSLIKCRGDSNQPQHF
once	TRBV27	TRBJ2-2	NA	TGTGCCAGCAGTTTGGGGCACGGGGAGCTGTTTTTT	CASSLGHGELFF
NA	TRBV4-2	TRBJ2-2	NA	TGTGCCAGCAGCCAAGGGCAGGAGGGATTTAACACCGGGGAGCTGTTTTTT	CASSQGQEGFNTGELFF
NA	TRBV11-2	TRBJ1-1	TRBD1	TGTGCCAGCAGCTCACTCGGCCTTGACAGGGGGAAGTACACTGAAGCTTTCTTT	CASSSLGLDRGKYTEAFF
NA	TRBV7-9	TRBJ2-1	NA	TGTGCCAGCACTACTAGCAGGCATTGGAACAATGAGCAGTTCTTC	CASTTSRHWNNEQFF
NA	TRBV6-1	TRBJ2-7	NA	TGTGCCAGCGGAACCAGGGGGGTTTACGAGCAGTACTTC	CASGTRGVYEQYF
NA	TRBV6-2/TRBV6-3	TRBJ2-7	NA	TGTGCCAGCAGCAGTTCCACCGCGGGGTCCTACGAGCAGTACTTC	CASSSSTAGSYEQYF
NA	TRBV7-2	TRBJ1-5	TRBD1	TGTGCCAGCAGCTTAACAGGGGCGAGCAATCAGCCCCAGCATTTT	CASSLTGASNQPQHF
NA	TRBV27	TRBJ2-5	TRBD2	TGTGCCAGCAGTACAAGACTAGCGGGGGGGCCATCGTGGGAGACCCAGTACTTC	CASSTRLAGGPSWETQYF
NA	TRBV7-9	TRBJ2-3	TRBD2	TGTGCCAGCAGCGTAACTAGCGGGGGTACAGATACGCAGTATTTT	CASSVTSGGTDTQYF
NA	TRBV2	TRBJ2-7	TRBD2	TGTGCCAGCAGTGTAAGCGGGGGGGCCTACGAGCAGTACTTC	CASSVSGGAYEQYF
NA	TRBV6-4	TRBJ1-1	NA	TGTGCCAGCAGTGACTCAGCGGGGGAAGCTTTCTTT	CASSDSAGEAFF
NA	TRBV19	TRBJ1-4	TRBD1	TGTGCCAGTAGTTTCCCCGGGACAGACCCGTTTTTT	CASSFPGTDPFF
NA	TRBV7-2	TRBJ2-3	NA	TGTGCCAGCAGCTTAGTGAGGGAGGGCACAGATACGCAGTATTTT	CASSLVREGTDTQYF
NA	TRBV18	TRBJ2-5	TRBD2	TGTGCCAGCTCACCCAGGCTAGCGGACCAAGAGACCCAGTACTTC	CASSPRLADQETQYF
NA	TRBV6-2/TRBV6-3	TRBJ2-5	TRBD2	TGTGCCAGCAGTCACCTTAGCGGGGGTCCCCAAGAGACCCAGTACTTC	CASSHLSGGPQETQYF
NA	TRBV4-2	TRBJ1-3	NA	TGTGCCAGCAGCCTCCATTCTGGGGCACTCTCTGGAAACACCATATATTTT	CASSLHSGALSGNTIYF
NA	TRBV5-1	TRBJ2-3	NA	TGCGCCAGCAGCTTGGCCGCGGGGACGCTCACAGATACGCAGTATTTT	CASSLAAGTLTDTQYF
NA	TRBV7-8	TRBJ1-1	NA	TGTGCCAGCAGCCTTGGGGCACAGACGAACACTGAAGCTTTCTTT	CASSLGAQTNTEAFF
NA	TRBV28	TRBJ1-5	NA	TGTGCCAGCAGGGGCGCAAGGGGTCAGCCCCAGCATTTT	CASRGARGQPQHF